These 12 T cell receptor beta chains originate from one sample sequenced in a study of beta chain features in type 1 diabetes. Overall study findings and caveats: Patients with Type 1 diabetes showed moderately but significantly shorter TCRB CDR3s in all four CD4+ subsets.

These receptors have no identified antigens. The entirety of the isolated RNA underwent reverse transcription, so expressed TCRB transcripts were sequenced. Produced via immunoSEQ multiplex PCR; TCRdb's table is partial and in-frame only. This sample has 200,000 to 250,000 clones, with 16% found just once. The sequencing sample was made of naive CD4+ T cells from blood. All receptors come from a man aged 25 to 40 with type 1 diabetes.

The V gene is TRBV7-9, the J gene TRBJ2-7; D is uncertain. The germline gives CDR1 SEHNR, CDR2 FQNEAQ (reference sequence). V lost 5 bases to trimming and J lost 0 bases, with 2 bases between them. This CDR3 region has 11 residues. The chain's CDR3 is CASSHSYEQYF. The CDR3 region has the DNA TGTGCCAGCAGCCACTCCTACGAGCAGTACTTC.

The V gene is TRBV7-9, the J gene TRBJ2-7, with D perhaps TRBD2 (5 bases). The CDR3 has 17 amino acids. Germline V CDR1 and CDR2: SEHNR, FQNEAQ (reference sequence). Trimming left V 1 base short and J 1 base short, with 17 bases between. In DNA form, the CDR3 reads TGTGCCAGCAGCTTAGGAGGGAGCCTGGGTAAATCCTACGAGCAGTACTTC. Translated: CASSLGGSLGKSYEQYF.

This clone was seen a handful of times. The chain employs TRBV28 and TRBJ1-2, with 9 positions matching TRBD1. The CDR3 sequence is 13 residues long. From germline, CDR1 is MDHEN and CDR2 SYDVKM. After removal of 6 bases from V and 7 bases from J, the junction contained 6 bases not matched to a gene. CDR3 sequence reads: CASSLGQGFGYTF. The CDR3 DNA reads TGTGCCAGCAGCCTCGGACAGGGGTTTGGCTACACCTTC.

This clone has more than one count but fewer than ten. The CDR3 nucleotides read TGTGCCAGCAGTGAGGGGACAGCTTACTACGAGCAGTACTTC. Amino acids: CASSEGTAYYEQYF. The chain links TRBV6-6 to TRBJ2-7; 7 bases line up with TRBD1. V was pared by 5 bases and J by 3 bases, with 7 bases of the junction left unmatched. Germline assignment: CDR1 MNHNY and CDR2 SVGAGI (reference sequence). The CDR3 has 14 amino acids.

V and J are TRBV9 and TRBJ2-5; D gene ambiguous. Germline V gene sequence: CDR1 SGDLS, CDR2 YYNGEE. The CDR3 spans 12 residues. V was cut by 0 bases and J by 2 bases, with 2 bases left in between. The CDR3 DNA reads as TGTGCCAGCAGCGTAGAACAAGAGACCCAGTACTTC. This codes for CASSVEQETQYF.

Here the CDR3 reads CASNPTQLRNEQFF. CDR3 bases: TGCGCCAGCAACCCTACCCAATTGCGGAATGAGCAGTTCTTC. The chain has TRBV5-1 and TRBJ2-1; D is uncertain. Germline V gene sequence: CDR1 SGHRS, CDR2 YFSETQ. This CDR3 is built from 14 residues. The V end lost 6 bases, the J end lost 7 bases, and 17 bases lay between the germline ends.

This clone was seen only a few times. This chain links TRBV10-3 with TRBJ2-5; 7 bases are shared with TRBD1. The germline gives CDR1 ENHRY, CDR2 SYGVKD. The junction had 8 bases not matched to a gene; V was cut back by 10 bases and J by 3 bases. The CDR3 covers 13 residues. The CDR3 loop reads CATVQGNEETQYF. The CDR3 coding sequence is TGTGCCACTGTACAGGGGAACGAAGAGACCCAGTACTTC.

This clone was seen more than once but under ten times. Different DNA sequences within this sample yield the same CDR3. CDR3 amino acids: CAWALTDTQYF. In nucleotides, the CDR3 is TGTGCCTGGGCTCTCACAGATACGCAGTATTTT. The chain recombines TRBV30 with TRBJ2-3; no reliable D call. Germline V gene data show CDR1 as GTSNPN and CDR2 as SVGIG (reference sequence). Trimming pared 5 bases from V and 2 bases from J, leaving 5 bases between. CDR3 length equals 11 residues.

This rearrangement joins TRBV9 to TRBJ1-2; no clear D. The V end lost 0 bases, the J end lost 7 bases, and 7 bases lay between the germline ends. The CDR3 consists of 12 residues. Germline values: CDR1 SGDLS, CDR2 YYNGEE. The CDR3 sequence: CASSVEERGYTF. The CDR3, as DNA: TGTGCCAGCAGCGTAGAAGAGCGTGGCTACACCTTC.

V gene TRBV4-1 combines with J gene TRBJ2-5; perhaps TRBD2 as D (5 bases). CDR1 MGHRA and CDR2 YSYEKL come from the germline V gene. The ends were cut back, 10 bases at V and 4 bases at J, with 19 bases in the middle. The CDR3 has 14 amino acids. The DNA for the CDR3 is TGCGCCACCTCCACTATCGGAGGTCTAGAGACCCAGTACTTC. Its protein product is CATSTIGGLETQYF.

This clone was recorded a few times. The genes are TRBV29-1 and TRBJ2-7, with 8 bases that match TRBD1. The CDR3 has 12 amino acids. Per germline, CDR1 SQVTM and CDR2 ANQGSEA. Trimming at V came to 7 bases and at J to 0 bases, leaving 2 bases not matched to a gene. CDR3 sequence (DNA): TGCAGCGGACAGGGGTCCTCCTACGAGCAGTACTTC. This codes for CSGQGSSYEQYF.

Here the CDR3 reads CASSWMGRSDNEQFF. In nucleotides, the CDR3 is TGTGCCAGCAGTTGGATGGGAAGATCCGACAATGAGCAGTTCTTC. The V and J genes are TRBV25-1 and TRBJ2-1; the D is unclear. Deletions cut 5 bases from V and 5 bases from J, with 16 bases between. CDR3 length: 15 amino acids. CDR1 and CDR2 (germline): MGHDK, SYGVNS.